What follows are 17 T cell receptor beta chains derived from one specimen sequenced in a study of control samples from healthy donors and cancer patients. TCRdb's copy holds only in-frame clones and misses some; the assay was immunoSEQ multiplex PCR. Of around 250,000 clones listed, over 75% were seen once; the top ten hold about an eighth. What was sequenced was PBMCs. Receptors were obtained from a woman aged 55-70 years with lung cancer.

The chain combines TRBV19 with TRBJ2-1, with 7 bases fitting TRBD1. V lost 6 bases and J lost 2; bases outside the gene matches: 7. Looked up from germline, CDR1 is LNHDA and CDR2 is SQIVND (reference sequence). The CDR3 totals 15 residues. CDR3 residues: CASRPHGTAYNEQFF. The CDR3 region has the DNA TGTGCCAGTAGACCCCACGGGACAGCCTACAATGAGCAGTTCTTC.

The gene calls are TRBV5-1 and TRBJ2-3; D gene unclear. From germline, CDR1 is SGHRS and CDR2 YFSETQ. The CDR3 length is 15 residues. The V end was cut by 0 bases, the J end by 4 bases, with 12 bases between. The CDR3 DNA reads TGCGCCAGCAGCTTGGCCGCTAGTCGGGCAGATACGCAGTATTTT. This encodes CASSLAASRADTQYF.

V usage is TRBV10-3 and J usage is TRBJ1-1, with D possibly matching TRBD1 (5 bases). V was cut by 6 bases and J by 0 bases, with 17 bases left in between. The CDR3 sequence is 16 residues long. CDR1 and CDR2 (germline): ENHRY, SYGVKD. CDR3 region: CAISDGDAALNTEAFF. In nucleotides, the CDR3 is TGTGCCATCAGCGATGGGGACGCAGCCTTGAACACTGAAGCTTTCTTT.

The J gene is TRBJ1-3, the V gene TRBV28, with 8 nucleotides matching TRBD1. CDR3 length: 15 residues. The V and J ends lost 4 bases and 3 bases, in that order; junction bases with no gene match: 5. CDR1 is MDHEN and CDR2 is SYDVKM in the germline V gene. The DNA for the CDR3 is TGTGCCAGCAGTTCCCTGGACAGGGTTGGAAACACCATATATTTT. It translates to CASSSLDRVGNTIYF.

The genes are TRBV6-1 and TRBJ1-4, with D possibly TRBD1 on 5 matching bases. This CDR3 spans 14 amino acids. The V end lost 0 bases, the J end lost 10 bases, and 12 bases lay between the germline ends. Germline CDR1 MNHNS, CDR2 SASEGT. This CDR3 is CASSEAPQGAKLFF. The CDR3 coding sequence is TGTGCCAGCAGTGAAGCCCCGCAGGGCGCAAAACTGTTTTTT.

This clone was detected only once. CDR3 sequence: CASAEGYGEKLFF. The CDR3 DNA is TGTGCCAGCGCGGAGGGGTATGGTGAAAAACTGTTTTTT. V and J are TRBV7-3 and TRBJ1-4; tentative D call: TRBD1 (5 bases). Germline CDR1 SGHTA, CDR2 FQGTGA. There are 13 residues in the CDR3. With 8 bases removed from V and 7 bases from J, the gap between germline ends came to 14 bases.

The J gene is TRBJ1-1, the V gene TRBV3-1 (or the pseudogene TRBV3-2); 10 nucleotides line up with TRBD1. This CDR3 is built from 15 residues. After removal of 5 bases from V and 7 bases from J, the junction contained 10 bases not matched to a gene. Germline CDR1 and CDR2: LGHDT and YNNKEL (reference sequence). Written as DNA, the CDR3 is TGTGCCAGCAGCAGTTTGACAGGGGGCGTAAATGAAGCTTTCTTT. As protein: CASSSLTGGVNEAFF.

The chain combines TRBV2 with TRBJ2-2; 12 bases match TRBD1. The V gene end was trimmed by 6 bases and the J gene end by 5 bases; junction bases not matched to a gene: 7. CDR3 length: 16 residues. Per germline, CDR1 SNHLY and CDR2 FYNNEI. The CDR3 nucleotides are TGTGCCAGCAGGCCCGGGACAGGGGGCTATACCGGGGAGCTGTTTTTT. Its protein is CASRPGTGGYTGELFF.

V is TRBV3-1 (or the pseudogene TRBV3-2) and J is TRBJ1-3; possibly TRBD1 for D (5 bases). CDR3 size: 18 residues. Germline V CDR1 and CDR2: LGHDT, YNNKEL (reference sequence). The ends were cut back, 3 bases at V and 0 bases at J, with 18 bases in the middle. DNA of the CDR3: TGTGCCAGCAGCCAGGACCAGGGTTGGGGATTCTCTGGAAACACCATATATTTT. Translation: CASSQDQGWGFSGNTIYF.

The chain is built from TRBV6-5 and TRBJ1-1, with 8 positions matching TRBD1. The CDR3 covers 11 residues. With V trimmed by 10 bases and J by 7 bases, 5 bases remained unmatched. CDR1 MNHEY and CDR2 SVGAGI come from the germline V gene. CDR3 loop: CATGQGLEAFF. The CDR3 nucleotides are TGTGCCACTGGACAGGGCCTTGAAGCTTTCTTT.

The chain carries TRBV6-1 and TRBJ2-2; no definite D call. Germline CDR1 MNHNS, CDR2 SASEGT. The CDR3 loop spans 15 amino acids. Deletions cut 5 bases from V and 6 bases from J, with 16 bases between. The CDR3 sequence is CASSPSRPPAGELFF. DNA for the CDR3: TGTGCCAGCAGTCCGAGTCGACCCCCCGCCGGGGAGCTGTTTTTT.

This chain connects TRBV10-1 to TRBJ2-5; tentatively, D is TRBD1 (5 bases). Germline assignment: CDR1 WNHNN and CDR2 SYGVQD (reference sequence). The CDR3 is 13 amino acids. Trimming shortened V by 5 bases and J by 1 base, and 8 bases separated the two germline ends. CDR3 coding DNA: TGCGCCAGCAGTATGACAGTCCAAGAGACCCAGTACTTC. Its protein is CASSMTVQETQYF.

The chain has TRBV19 and TRBJ1-4; D is unclear. V lost 9 bases to trimming and J lost 8 bases, with 22 bases between them. The CDR3 contains 15 residues. Germline V gene sequence: CDR1 LNHDA, CDR2 SQIVND (reference sequence). CDR3 protein: CASTDEHAKQEKLFF. CDR3 DNA sequence: TGTGCCAGCACGGACGAACACGCTAAGCAGGAAAAACTGTTTTTT.

Details on this clone: The junction and the germline gene differ at one end; a read error may be behind it. In DNA, the CDR3 is TGTGCCAGCAGTTTTTCGGGACTACCTTCCGTCTTC. Protein sequence: CASSFSGLPSVF. The chain combines TRBV27 with TRBJ2-1; 7 bases agree with TRBD2. There are 12 residues in the CDR3. From germline, CDR1 is MNHEY and CDR2 SMNVEV (reference sequence).

This clone has only one observation. J is TRBJ1-2 and V is TRBV19; D gene uncertain. Per the germline V gene, CDR1 is LNHDA and CDR2 is SQIVND (reference sequence). Trimming cost V 2 bases and J 0 bases, with 16 bases left between them. This CDR3 spans 17 amino acids. The CDR3 region is CASSIFGTYPANYGYTF. The CDR3 region has the DNA TGTGCCAGTAGTATATTTGGCACTTATCCAGCTAACTATGGCTACACCTTC.

This chain joins TRBV5-1 and TRBJ2-7; 13 nucleotides agree with TRBD2. The germline V gene has CDR1 SGHRS and CDR2 YFSETQ. J lost 5 bases, V lost 3 bases, and 5 bases had no gene match. The CDR3 is 15 residues long. CDR3 sequence reads: CASSSTSGRDHEQYF. Written as DNA, the CDR3 is TGCGCCAGCAGCTCTACTAGCGGGAGGGACCACGAGCAGTACTTC.

J is TRBJ2-1 and V is TRBV6-1, with D unresolved. Germline-derived CDR1 and CDR2 are MNHNS and SASEGT. Trimming left V 2 bases short and J 5 bases short, with 7 bases between. The CDR3 runs to 13 residues. CDR3 in amino acids: CASSESGHNEQFF. The CDR3 region has the DNA TGTGCCAGCAGTGAATCCGGGCACAATGAGCAGTTCTTC.